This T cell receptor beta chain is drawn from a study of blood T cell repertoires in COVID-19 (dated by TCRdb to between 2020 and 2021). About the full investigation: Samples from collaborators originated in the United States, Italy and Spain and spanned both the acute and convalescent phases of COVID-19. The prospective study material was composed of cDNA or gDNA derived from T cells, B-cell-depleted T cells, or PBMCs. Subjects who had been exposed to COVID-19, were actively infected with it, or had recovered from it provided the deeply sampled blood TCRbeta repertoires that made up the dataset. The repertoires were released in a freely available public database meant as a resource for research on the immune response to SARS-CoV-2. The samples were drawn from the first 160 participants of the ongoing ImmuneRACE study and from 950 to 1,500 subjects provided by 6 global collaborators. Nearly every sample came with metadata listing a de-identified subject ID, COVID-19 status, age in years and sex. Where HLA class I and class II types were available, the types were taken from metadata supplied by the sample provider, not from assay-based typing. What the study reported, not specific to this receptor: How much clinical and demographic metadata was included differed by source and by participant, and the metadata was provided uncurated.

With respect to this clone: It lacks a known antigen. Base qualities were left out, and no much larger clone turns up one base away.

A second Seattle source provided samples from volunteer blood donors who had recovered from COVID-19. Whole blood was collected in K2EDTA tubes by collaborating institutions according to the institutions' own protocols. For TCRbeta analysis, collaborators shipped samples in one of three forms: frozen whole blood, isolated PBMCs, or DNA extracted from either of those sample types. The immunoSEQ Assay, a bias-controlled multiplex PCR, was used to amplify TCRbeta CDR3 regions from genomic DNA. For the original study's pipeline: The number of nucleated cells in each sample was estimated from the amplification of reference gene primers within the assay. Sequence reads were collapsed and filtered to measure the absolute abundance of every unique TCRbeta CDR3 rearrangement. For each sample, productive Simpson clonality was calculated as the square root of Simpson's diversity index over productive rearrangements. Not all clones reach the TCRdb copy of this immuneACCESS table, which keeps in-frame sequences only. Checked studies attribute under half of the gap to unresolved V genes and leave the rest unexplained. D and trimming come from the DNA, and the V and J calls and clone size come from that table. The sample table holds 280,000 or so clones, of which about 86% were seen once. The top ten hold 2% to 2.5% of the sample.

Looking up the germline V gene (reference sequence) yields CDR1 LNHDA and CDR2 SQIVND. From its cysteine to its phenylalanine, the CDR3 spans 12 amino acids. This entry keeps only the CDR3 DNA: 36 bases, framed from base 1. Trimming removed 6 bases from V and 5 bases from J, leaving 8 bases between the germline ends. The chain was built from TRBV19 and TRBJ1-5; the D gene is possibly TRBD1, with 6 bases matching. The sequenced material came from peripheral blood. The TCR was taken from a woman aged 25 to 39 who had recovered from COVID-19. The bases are TGTGCCAGTAGATCAGGGGATCAGCCCCAGCATTTT. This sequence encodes CASRSGDQPQHF.